A single sample gave rise to the 25 T cell receptor beta chains below, sequenced in a study of blood T cell repertoires in COVID-19 (TCRdb year 2020). Library preparation used the immunoSEQ multiplex PCR assay. TCRdb took this table from immuneACCESS and kept in-frame rearrangements with V and J called. Such tables lack part of the clones; where checked against another copy, unresolved V genes explain under half of the gap, and the rest is unexplained. In all, the sample holds 62,000 or so clones, and around 90% of those were seen once. About 4.7% of the sample is in the top ten clones. Sequenced material: peripheral blood. These receptors all come from a human donor in a cohort sampled during active COVID-19.

The rearrangement links TRBV5-5 to TRBJ2-7; 7 positions match TRBD1. The germline CDR1 and CDR2 sequences are SGHKS and YYEKEE (reference sequence). V was pared by 6 bases and J by 3 bases, with 12 bases of the junction left unmatched. CDR3 length: 15 amino acids. CDR3 nucleotides: TGTGCCAGCAATAGGGGCGACAGGGAAATCTACGAGCAGTACTTC. It translates to CASNRGDREIYEQYF.

The CDR3 nucleotides are TGTGCCAGCAGCGCGAGACAGGGGGACGAAAAACTGTTTTTT. Translated, it gives CASSARQGDEKLFF. The chain uses TRBV11-2 and TRBJ1-4; TRBD1 aligns across 9 bases. Germline assignment: CDR1 SGHAT and CDR2 FQNNGV. V was clipped by 5 bases and J by 8 bases; unmatched bases: 6. The CDR3 loop spans 14 amino acids.

The V call is TRBV19, the J call TRBJ2-3, with 8 bases identical to TRBD1. Germline V gene sequence: CDR1 LNHDA, CDR2 SQIVND (reference sequence). J was trimmed by 2 bases and V by 5 bases; bases with no gene match: 6. The CDR3 spans 15 residues. CDR3 nucleotide sequence: TGTGCCAGTAGTCTCGGGACAGGATACACAGATACGCAGTATTTT. The encoded protein is CASSLGTGYTDTQYF.

The V and J genes are TRBV6-5 and TRBJ2-2; a weak D match, TRBD2 (5 bases). The CDR3 has 15 residues. Germline values: CDR1 MNHEY, CDR2 SVGAGI. V was trimmed by 2 bases and J by 4 bases, leaving 11 bases between them. The CDR3 sequence is CASSYGRGSTGELFF. The CDR3 region has the DNA TGTGCCAGCAGTTACGGCCGGGGTAGCACCGGGGAGCTGTTTTTT.

CDR3 residues: CASKSSGPPNEKLFF. In nucleotides, the CDR3 is TGTGCCAGCAAGAGTTCTGGGCCTCCTAATGAAAAACTGTTTTTT. J is TRBJ1-4 and V is TRBV2; no clear D gene. The CDR3 length is 15 residues. Germline V gives CDR1 SNHLY, CDR2 FYNNEI. V dropped 7 bases and J dropped 3 bases, with 15 bases sitting between them.

The rearrangement uses TRBV15 and TRBJ1-5; 7 bases match TRBD1. V trimming: 4 bases; J trimming: 5 bases; junction bases outside the gene matches: 8. CDR3 size: 15 residues. Germline loops: CDR1 LNHNV, CDR2 YYDKDF (reference sequence). Written as DNA, the CDR3 is TGTGCCACCAGCATAAGACAGGGACTCCATCAGCCCCAGCATTTT. Protein: CATSIRQGLHQPQHF. Using reference TRBV15 and TRBJ1-5 for the parts outside the CDR3, the full variable domain is DAMVIQNPRYQVTQFGKPVTLSCSQTLNHNVMYWYQQKSSQAPKLLFHYYDKDFNNEADTPDNFQSRRPNTSFCFLDIRSPGLGDTAMYLCATSIRQGLHQPQHFGDGTRLSIL.

J is TRBJ1-2 and V is TRBV18, with 7 bases fitting TRBD1. J was trimmed by 9 bases and V by 3 bases; bases with no gene match: 10. CDR1 is KGHSH, CDR2 LQKENI, per germline. This CDR3 has 14 amino acids. CDR3 in DNA: TGTGCCAGCTCACCGACAGGGACCTATTTACGCTACACCTTC. Protein: CASSPTGTYLRYTF.

The genes are TRBV7-9 and TRBJ1-2; 9 bases are shared with TRBD1. J was trimmed by 2 bases and V by 5 bases; bases with no gene match: 6. Looked up from germline, CDR1 is SEHNR and CDR2 is FQNEAQ (reference sequence). The CDR3 is 15 amino acids. CDR3 DNA sequence: TGTGCCAGCAGCGTTCACAGGGGGCGCAACTATGGCTACACCTTC. Translating it yields CASSVHRGRNYGYTF.

Here the CDR3 DNA reads TGCGCCAGCAGCTTGGTTGTTCTAGCCGGGGAGCTGTTTTTT. It encodes CASSLVVLAGELFF. The chain uses TRBV5-1 and TRBJ2-2; D ambiguous. CDR3 length: 14 residues. The germline V gene encodes CDR1 SGHRS and CDR2 YFSETQ. Trimming stripped 0 bases from V and 6 bases from J, with 9 bases between.

The genes are TRBV19 and TRBJ1-3; 8 nucleotides agree with TRBD1. V shed 7 bases and J 0 bases; nucleotides not matched to a gene: 2. The germline V gene has CDR1 LNHDA and CDR2 SQIVND (reference sequence). There are 14 residues in the CDR3. The CDR3 reads CASTDRGSGNTIYF. Written as DNA, the CDR3 is TGTGCCAGTACTGACAGGGGCTCTGGAAACACCATATATTTT.

The J gene is TRBJ1-6, the V gene TRBV27, with 8 bases lining up with TRBD1. The CDR3 consists of 17 residues. V trimming: 8 bases; J trimming: 4 bases; junction bases outside the gene matches: 13. CDR1 and CDR2 from the germline V gene are MNHEY and SMNVEV (reference sequence). The CDR3 DNA follows: TGTGCCAGCCAAGACGGGACAGGAGTCTTATATAATTCACCCCTCCACTTT. Translated, it gives CASQDGTGVLYNSPLHF.

The chain is built from TRBV5-5 and TRBJ2-1, with TRBD2 matching 7 bases. CDR3 length: 18 amino acids. Germline V lookup: CDR1 SGHKS, CDR2 YYEKEE (reference sequence). J lost 4 bases, V lost 0 bases, and 13 bases had no gene match. The CDR3 region is CASSLERGGRELYNEQFF. For the CDR3, the DNA is TGTGCCAGCAGCTTGGAGCGAGGAGGGCGGGAGTTGTACAATGAGCAGTTCTTC. Based on the CDR3 plus reference TRBV5-5 and TRBJ2-1, the full variable domain is DAGVTQSPTHLIKTRGQQVTLRCSPISGHKSVSWYQQVLGQGPQFIFQYYEKEERGRGNFPDRFSARQFPNYSSELNVNALLLGDSALYLCASSLERGGRELYNEQFFGPGTRLTVL.

This clone came up once. The chain links TRBV5-1 to TRBJ2-5; 8 bases are shared with TRBD1. Unmatched junction bases numbered 7, after V lost 2 bases and J lost 1 base. CDR1 is SGHRS, CDR2 YFSETQ, per germline. This CDR3 is built from 16 residues. The CDR3 DNA reads TGCGCCAGCAGCTTAGGGACAGGAACCGCCCAAGAGACCCAGTACTTC. As protein: CASSLGTGTAQETQYF.

The chain carries TRBV19 and TRBJ1-4; D uncertain. Germline V gene sequence: CDR1 LNHDA, CDR2 SQIVND (reference sequence). Deletions cut 5 bases from V and 4 bases from J, with 11 bases between. The CDR3 sequence is 14 residues long. CDR3 region: CASSGVSVNEKLFF. The CDR3 region has the DNA TGTGCCAGTAGTGGAGTTAGCGTTAATGAAAAACTGTTTTTT.

V and J are TRBV7-2 and TRBJ2-5; 13 bases line up with TRBD2. The CDR3 runs 16 residues. V was pared by 0 bases and J by 2 bases, with 0 bases of the junction left unmatched. The germline gives CDR1 SGHTA, CDR2 FQGNSA. The CDR3 sequence is CASSLALAGGQETQYF. The CDR3 nucleotides read TGTGCCAGCAGCTTAGCACTAGCGGGGGGGCAAGAGACCCAGTACTTC.

Worth noting for this clone: A junction end diverges from the germline sequence, so it may reflect a read error. The rearrangement links TRBV7-7 to TRBJ2-2, with 7 bases matching TRBD1. CDR3 length equals 15 residues. Germline CDR1 reads SSHAT; CDR2 reads FNYEAQ (reference sequence). The CDR3 nucleotides are TGTGCTAGCAGCTCCGGGACAGTGGCGAAGGGGGAGCTGTTTTTT. Protein sequence: CASSSGTVAKGELFF. Full variable domain (remainder filled in from reference TRBV7-7 and TRBJ2-2): GAGVSQSPRYKVTKRGQDVTLRCDPISSHATLYWYQQALGQGPEFLTYFNYEAQPDKSGLPSDRFSAERPEGSISTLTIQRTEQRDSAMYRCASSSGTVAKGELFFGEGSRLTVL.

The chain combines TRBV21-1 with TRBJ1-4; the table's D call of TRBD1 was not tested on the DNA. TRBV21-1 has pseudogene status. The CDR3 runs 18 residues. CDR3: CASSIPGQGRGSPEKLFF. The CDR3 bases are TGTGCCAGCAGCATTCCGGGACAGGGTCGTGGATCCCCCGAGAAACTGTTTTTT.

The rearrangement joins TRBV7-3 to TRBJ1-2, with no clear D. The CDR3 is 14 amino acids. Germline CDR1 is SGHTA and CDR2 is FQGTGA. V was clipped by 5 bases and J by 3 bases, with 13 bases between them. Here the CDR3 DNA reads TGTGCCAGCAGCCTGATCTCCGGGGACTATGGCTACACCTTC. Amino acid sequence: CASSLISGDYGYTF.

This rearrangement joins TRBV14 to TRBJ2-3; D perhaps matches TRBD1 (5 bases). Germline assignment: CDR1 SGHDN and CDR2 FVKESK. The CDR3 sequence is 16 residues long. Trimming stripped 1 base from V and 1 base from J, with 12 bases between. CDR3 amino acids: CASSQARQTGTDTQYF. The CDR3 region has the DNA TGTGCCAGCAGCCAAGCCCGACAGACAGGCACAGATACGCAGTATTTT.

The gene calls are TRBV7-9 and TRBJ1-5; TRBD1 matches 10 bases. Germline CDR1 and CDR2: SEHNR and FQNEAQ (reference sequence). The CDR3 is 18 amino acids. Trimming at V came to 5 bases and at J to 0 bases, leaving 10 bases not matched to a gene. The CDR3 nucleotides read TGTGCCAGCAGCAGAACCAGGACAGGGGGTAGTAGCAATCAGCCCCAGCATTTT. It specifies CASSRTRTGGSSNQPQHF.

The chain joins TRBV5-1 to TRBJ2-2; TRBD1 agrees at 8 bases. CDR3 length: 16 amino acids. Trimming at V came to 3 bases and at J to 1 base, leaving 5 bases not matched to a gene. Germline V gene sequence: CDR1 SGHRS, CDR2 YFSETQ. The CDR3 loop reads CASSSGGTGNTGELFF. The CDR3 DNA follows: TGCGCCAGCAGCTCGGGTGGGACAGGGAACACCGGGGAGCTGTTTTTT.

The chain has TRBV18 and TRBJ2-1, with TRBD2 as a possible D gene (6 bases). This CDR3 is 16 amino acids long. The germline CDR1 and CDR2 sequences are KGHSH and LQKENI. Trimming left V 4 bases short and J 8 bases short, with 21 bases between. In DNA, the CDR3 is TGTGCCAGCTCACAACCGACAGCGGAGTGGAGGGATGAGCAGTTCTTC. Amino acids: CASSQPTAEWRDEQFF.

This clone was observed a handful of times. V is TRBV18 and J is TRBJ1-1, with D perhaps TRBD1 (6 bases). Germline V CDR1 and CDR2: KGHSH, LQKENI. Trimming took off 4 bases at V and 1 base at J, with 7 bases between the two ends. The CDR3 is made up of 13 amino acids. CDR3 nucleotides: TGTGCCAGCTCACAGGACAGGAACACTGAAGCTTTCTTT. Translation: CASSQDRNTEAFF.

The chain employs TRBV7-9 and TRBJ2-1; 11 positions agree with TRBD2. The germline gives CDR1 SEHNR, CDR2 FQNEAQ (reference sequence). V shed 6 bases and J 2 bases; nucleotides not matched to a gene: 9. The CDR3 consists of 17 residues. The CDR3 spells CASRSTSGKGPYNEQFF. In DNA, the CDR3 is TGTGCCAGCAGATCGACTAGCGGGAAGGGGCCCTACAATGAGCAGTTCTTC.

The chain recombines TRBV10-3 with TRBJ2-1; perhaps TRBD2 as D (6 bases). With 2 bases removed from V and 9 bases from J, the gap between germline ends came to 11 bases. The CDR3 is 13 amino acids. Germline V lookup: CDR1 ENHRY, CDR2 SYGVKD. CDR3 nucleotides: TGTGCCATCAGTGAGCGGGAGTCTTCTGAGCAGTTCTTC. It encodes CAISERESSEQFF.